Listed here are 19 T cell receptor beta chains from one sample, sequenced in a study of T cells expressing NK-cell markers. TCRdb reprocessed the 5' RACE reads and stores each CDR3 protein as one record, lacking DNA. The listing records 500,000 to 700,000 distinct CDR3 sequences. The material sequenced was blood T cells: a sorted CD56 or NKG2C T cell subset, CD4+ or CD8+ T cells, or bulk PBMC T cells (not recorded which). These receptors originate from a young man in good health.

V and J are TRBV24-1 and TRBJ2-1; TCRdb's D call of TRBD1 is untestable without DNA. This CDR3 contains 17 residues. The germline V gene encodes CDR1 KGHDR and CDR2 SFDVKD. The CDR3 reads CATSLDNRDRGINEQFF.

CDR3 sequence: CASSPIVGGSYNEQFF. The J gene is TRBJ2-1, the V gene TRBV11-2. CDR1 is SGHAT, CDR2 FQNNGV, per germline. This CDR3 has 16 residues. The variable domain in full, with the rest retrieved from reference TRBV11-2 and TRBJ2-1, is EAGVAQSPRYKIIEKRQSVAFWCNPISGHATLYWYQQILGQGPKLLIQFQNNGVVDDSQLPKDRFSAERLKGVDSTLKIQPAKLEDSAVYLCASSPIVGGSYNEQFFGPGTRLTVL.

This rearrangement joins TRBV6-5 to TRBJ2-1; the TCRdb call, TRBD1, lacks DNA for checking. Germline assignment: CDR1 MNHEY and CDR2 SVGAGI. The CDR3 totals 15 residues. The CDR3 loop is CASSYGDRQGDEQFF.

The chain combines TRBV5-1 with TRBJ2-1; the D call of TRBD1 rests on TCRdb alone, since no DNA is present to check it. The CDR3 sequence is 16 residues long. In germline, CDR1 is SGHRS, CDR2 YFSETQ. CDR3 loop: CASSSQGQPNYNEQFF.

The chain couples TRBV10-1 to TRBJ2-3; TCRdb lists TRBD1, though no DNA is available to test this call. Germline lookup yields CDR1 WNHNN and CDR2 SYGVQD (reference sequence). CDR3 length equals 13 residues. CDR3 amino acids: CASTRGPTDTQYF.

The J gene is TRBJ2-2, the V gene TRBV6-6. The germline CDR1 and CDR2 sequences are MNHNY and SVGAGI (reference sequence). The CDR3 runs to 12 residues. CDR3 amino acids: CASSPGQRELFF.

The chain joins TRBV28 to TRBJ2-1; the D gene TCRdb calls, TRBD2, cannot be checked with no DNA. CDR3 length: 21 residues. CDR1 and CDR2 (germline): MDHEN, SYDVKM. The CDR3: CASSLRVPREGRLRTYNEQFF. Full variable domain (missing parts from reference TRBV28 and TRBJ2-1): DVKVTQSSRYLVKRTGEKVFLECVQDMDHENMFWYRQDPGLGLRLIYFSYDVKMKEKGDIPEGYSVSREKKERFSLILESASTNQTSMYLCASSLRVPREGRLRTYNEQFFGPGTRLTVL.

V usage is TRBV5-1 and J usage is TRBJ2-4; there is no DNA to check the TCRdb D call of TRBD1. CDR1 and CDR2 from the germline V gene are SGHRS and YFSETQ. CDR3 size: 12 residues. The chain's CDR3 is CASSFGTDIQYF.

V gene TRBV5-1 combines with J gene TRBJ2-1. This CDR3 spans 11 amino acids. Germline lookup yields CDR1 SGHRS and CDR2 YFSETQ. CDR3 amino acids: CASKNYNEQFF.

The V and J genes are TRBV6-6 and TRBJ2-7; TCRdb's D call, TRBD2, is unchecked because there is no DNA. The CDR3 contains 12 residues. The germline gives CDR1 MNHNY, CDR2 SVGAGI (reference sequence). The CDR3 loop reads CASSSSVSEQYF.

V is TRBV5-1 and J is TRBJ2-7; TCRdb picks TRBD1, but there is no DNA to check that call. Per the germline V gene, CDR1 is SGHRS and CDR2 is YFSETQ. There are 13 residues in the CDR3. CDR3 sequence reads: CASTRGYSYEQYF. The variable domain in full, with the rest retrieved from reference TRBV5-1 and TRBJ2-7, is KAGVTQTPRYLIKTRGQQVTLSCSPISGHRSVSWYQQTPGQGLQFLFEYFSETQRNKGNFPGRFSGRQFSNSRSEMNVSTLELGDSALYLCASTRGYSYEQYFGPGTRLTVT.

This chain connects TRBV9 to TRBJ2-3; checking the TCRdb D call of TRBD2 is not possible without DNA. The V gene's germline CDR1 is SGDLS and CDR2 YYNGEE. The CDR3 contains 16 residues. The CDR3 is CASSVGFSGNTDTQYF.

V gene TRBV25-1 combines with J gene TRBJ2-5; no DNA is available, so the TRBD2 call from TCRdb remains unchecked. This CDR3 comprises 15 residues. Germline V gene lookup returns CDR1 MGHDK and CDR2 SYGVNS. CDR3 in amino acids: CASSESAEVQETQYF. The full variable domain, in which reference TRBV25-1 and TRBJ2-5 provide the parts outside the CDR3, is EADIYQTPRYLVIGTGKKITLECSQTMGHDKMYWYQQDPGMELHLIHYSYGVNSTEKGDLSSESTVSRIRTEHFPLTLESARPSHTSQYLCASSESAEVQETQYFGPGTRLLVL.

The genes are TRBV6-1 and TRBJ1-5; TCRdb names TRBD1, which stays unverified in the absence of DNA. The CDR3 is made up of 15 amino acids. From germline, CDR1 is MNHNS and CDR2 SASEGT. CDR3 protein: CASSAAGFENQPQHF.

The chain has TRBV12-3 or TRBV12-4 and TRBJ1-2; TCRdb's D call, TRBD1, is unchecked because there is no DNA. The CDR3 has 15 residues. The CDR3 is CASSPRQGANYGYTF.

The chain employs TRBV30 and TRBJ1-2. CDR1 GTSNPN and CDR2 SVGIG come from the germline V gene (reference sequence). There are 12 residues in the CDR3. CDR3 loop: CAWSVPEWGYTF.

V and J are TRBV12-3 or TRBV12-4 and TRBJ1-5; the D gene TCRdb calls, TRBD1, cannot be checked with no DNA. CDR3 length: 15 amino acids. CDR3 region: CASSLGQGEFQPQHF.

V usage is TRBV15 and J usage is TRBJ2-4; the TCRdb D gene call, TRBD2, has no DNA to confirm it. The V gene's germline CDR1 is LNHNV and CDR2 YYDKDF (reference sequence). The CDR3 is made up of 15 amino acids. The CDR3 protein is CATSSRGFSKNIQYF.

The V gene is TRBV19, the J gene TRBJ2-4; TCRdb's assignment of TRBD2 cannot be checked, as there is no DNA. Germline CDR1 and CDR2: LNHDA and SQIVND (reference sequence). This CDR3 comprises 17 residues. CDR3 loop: CASSRPLRRAEGDIQYF.